This is a list of T cell receptor beta chains from one sample in a study of identical twins. One entry per CDR3 protein, called by TCRdb with MiXCR from the 5' RACE reads. The sample lists some 500,000 distinct CDR3 sequences; over 8.5% were seen once. The same sample was also studied in work on yellow fever vaccine responses in identical twins.

Sequences were obtained from PBMCs. The receptor set was obtained from a woman aged 18-29 years in good health. Both conserved end residues are part of each CDR3. D genes are given only for firm matches. Rows may omit the clone size; those that give it use once, few, many or a size class.

D: .; length: 12; V: TRBV30; size: many; J: TRBJ2-4; CDR3: CAWSPLQYIQYF; DNA: TGTGCCTGGAGCCCCCTCCAGTACATTCAGTACTTC
D: .; length: 14; V: TRBV27; size: many; J: TRBJ2-3; CDR3: CASSMWERADTQYF; DNA: TGTGCCAGCAGTATGTGGGAAAGGGCAGATACGCAGTATTTT
D: .; length: 13; V: TRBV7-9; size: many; J: TRBJ1-1; CDR3: CASSFLVNTEAFF; DNA: TGTGCCAGCAGCTTCCTTGTGAACACTGAAGCTTTCTTT
D: TRBD1; length: 15; V: TRBV6-2/TRBV6-3; size: many; J: TRBJ2-7; CDR3: CASSPDRGNPYEQYF; DNA: TGTGCCAGCAGTCCGGACAGGGGAAACCCCTACGAGCAGTACTTC
D: TRBD1; length: 13; V: TRBV5-1; size: many; J: TRBJ2-7; CDR3: CASSEDRAYEQYF; DNA: TGCGCCAGCAGCGAAGACAGGGCCTACGAGCAGTACTTC
D: .; length: 15; V: TRBV10-3; size: .; J: TRBJ2-1; CDR3: CAISEGGRVGNEQFF; DNA: TGTGCCATCAGTGAGGGTGGCAGGGTTGGCAATGAGCAGTTCTTC
D: .; length: 16; V: TRBV12-3/TRBV12-4; size: few; J: TRBJ1-2; CDR3: CASSYNHGEGGRGYTF; DNA: TGTGCCAGCAGCTATAACCACGGGGAGGGAGGTCGCGGCTACACCTTC
D: TRBD1; length: 14; V: TRBV29-1; size: .; J: TRBJ2-5; CDR3: CSVELTDREETQYF; DNA: TGCAGCGTTGAACTTACCGACAGGGAAGAGACCCAGTACTTC
D: .; length: 10; V: TRBV29-1; size: few; J: TRBJ2-1; CDR3: CSAQVDEQFF; DNA: TGCAGCGCCCAGGTCGATGAGCAGTTCTTC
D: TRBD1; length: 21; V: TRBV24-1; size: few; J: TRBJ2-1; CDR3: CATSDQTGTGEWGRGYNEQFF; DNA: TGTGCCACCAGTGACCAAACCGGGACAGGGGAATGGGGTAGAGGTTACAATGAGCAGTTCTTC
D: .; length: 17; V: TRBV7-8; size: many; J: TRBJ2-1; CDR3: CASSSTPTLASSHEQFF; DNA: TGTGCCAGCAGCTCTACGCCCACTCTAGCTTCTAGCCATGAGCAGTTCTTC
D: .; length: 12; V: TRBV20-1; size: .; J: TRBJ2-3; CDR3: CRLTTSTDTQYF; DNA: TGCAGGCTGACTACTAGCACAGATACGCAGTATTTT
D: .; length: 15; V: TRBV7-9; size: many; J: TRBJ1-4; CDR3: CASSPREAGDEKLFF; DNA: TGTGCCAGCAGCCCCCGGGAGGCCGGAGATGAAAAACTGTTTTTT
D: TRBD2; length: 16; V: TRBV6-2/TRBV6-3; size: .; J: TRBJ2-7; CDR3: CASSYNAGTRSREQYF; DNA: TGTGCCAGCAGTTACAACGCCGGGACTAGGTCTCGCGAGCAGTACTTC
D: TRBD2; length: 16; V: TRBV9; size: few; J: TRBJ2-5; CDR3: CASSVSPAGGQETQYF; DNA: TGTGCCAGCAGCGTCTCCCCGGCGGGGGGTCAAGAGACCCAGTACTTC
D: .; length: 12; V: TRBV12-3/TRBV12-4; size: many; J: TRBJ1-2; CDR3: CASSLTPESYTF; DNA: TGTGCCAGCAGTTTAACTCCTGAGAGCTACACCTTC
D: TRBD1; length: 16; V: TRBV29-1; size: many; J: TRBJ2-1; CDR3: CSVEDPGQGADNEQFF; DNA: TGCAGCGTTGAAGATCCGGGACAGGGGGCGGACAATGAGCAGTTCTTC
D: .; length: 17; V: TRBV25-1; size: few; J: TRBJ2-6; CDR3: CASSGEDIPSGANVLTF; DNA: TGTGCCAGCAGTGGGGAGGACATCCCCTCTGGGGCCAACGTCCTGACTTTC
D: .; length: 13; V: TRBV7-9; size: few; J: TRBJ2-1; CDR3: CASSLELFNEQFF; DNA: TGTGCCAGCAGCTTAGAACTATTCAATGAGCAGTTCTTC
D: TRBD2; length: 15; V: TRBV7-6; size: once; J: TRBJ2-7; CDR3: CASSPLAGGPDEQYF; DNA: TGTGCCAGCAGCCCACTAGCGGGGGGGCCCGACGAGCAGTACTTC
D: .; length: 16; V: TRBV6-5; size: few; J: TRBJ2-5; CDR3: CASSYSTRGSQETQYF; DNA: TGTGCCAGCAGTTACAGTACCAGGGGTTCCCAAGAGACCCAGTACTTC
D: .; length: 15; V: TRBV6-2/TRBV6-3; size: .; J: TRBJ2-2; CDR3: CASSYVVSNTGELFF; DNA: TGTGCCAGCAGTTATGTGGTGTCGAACACCGGGGAGCTGTTTTTT
D: TRBD2; length: 18; V: TRBV15; size: many; J: TRBJ2-1; CDR3: CATSRDLWTSGREEEQFF; DNA: TGTGCCACCAGCAGAGATCTGTGGACTAGCGGCAGAGAGGAGGAGCAGTTCTTC
D: .; length: 19; V: TRBV11-2; size: .; J: TRBJ2-7; CDR3: CASSLDLRSGVSLSYEQYF; DNA: TGTGCCAGCAGCTTGGACCTTCGTTCTGGGGTTAGCCTCTCCTACGAGCAGTACTTC
D: .; length: 15; V: TRBV7-7; size: few; J: TRBJ2-2; CDR3: CASSWDTLNTGELFF; DNA: TGTGCTAGCAGCTGGGACACTCTCAACACCGGGGAGCTGTTTTTT
D: .; length: 16; V: TRBV29-1; size: many; J: TRBJ2-3; CDR3: CSVEDPRGKGRDTQYF; DNA: TGCAGCGTTGAAGATCCTAGGGGCAAGGGGAGAGATACGCAGTATTTT
D: TRBD2; length: 16; V: TRBV12-3/TRBV12-4; size: many; J: TRBJ2-7; CDR3: CASSLQTSGLSYEQYF; DNA: TGTGCCAGCAGTTTGCAGACTAGCGGACTCTCCTACGAGCAGTACTTC
D: .; length: 14; V: TRBV5-1; size: many; J: TRBJ2-1; CDR3: CASSLETAYNEQFF; DNA: TGCGCCAGCAGCTTGGAGACAGCTTACAATGAGCAGTTCTTC
D: .; length: 13; V: TRBV5-6; size: many; J: TRBJ1-4; CDR3: CASSRGQGRKLFF; DNA: TGTGCCAGCAGCCGGGGACAAGGGAGGAAACTGTTTTTT
D: .; length: 17; V: TRBV12-3/TRBV12-4; size: .; J: TRBJ2-7; CDR3: CASSSDRGIAGFYEQYF; DNA: TGTGCCAGCAGCTCGGACAGGGGAATAGCGGGGTTCTACGAGCAGTACTTC
D: .; length: 15; V: TRBV6-5; size: .; J: TRBJ2-7; CDR3: CASSLAGDGSYEQYF; DNA: TGTGCCAGCAGCTTAGCAGGGGATGGCTCCTACGAGCAGTACTTC
D: .; length: 13; V: TRBV4-1; size: many; J: TRBJ2-1; CDR3: CASSGRPYNEQFF; DNA: TGCGCCAGCAGCGGTAGGCCTTACAATGAGCAGTTCTTC
D: TRBD1; length: 14; V: TRBV28; size: many; J: TRBJ1-4; CDR3: CASRPGTVNEKLFF; DNA: TGTGCCAGCAGGCCCGGGACAGTCAATGAAAAACTGTTTTTT
D: TRBD2; length: 17; V: TRBV5-1; size: few; J: TRBJ2-1; CDR3: CASSSDRAGGSYNEQFF; DNA: TGCGCCAGCAGCTCCGACCGGGCGGGGGGGTCTTACAATGAGCAGTTCTTC
D: TRBD1; length: 15; V: TRBV20-1; size: few; J: TRBJ2-5; CDR3: CSARDPRGRSETQYF; DNA: TGCAGTGCTAGAGATCCCAGGGGGCGTAGTGAGACCCAGTACTTC
D: .; length: 14; V: TRBV27; size: many; J: TRBJ2-1; CDR3: CASSARGSYNEQFF; DNA: TGTGCCAGCAGTGCGCGGGGATCCTACAATGAGCAGTTCTTC
D: .; length: 17; V: TRBV5-1; size: few; J: TRBJ1-1; CDR3: CASSLQVDGQQNTEAFF; DNA: TGCGCCAGCAGCTTACAAGTAGATGGACAGCAGAACACTGAAGCTTTCTTT
D: .; length: 12; V: TRBV20-1; size: many; J: TRBJ2-1; CDR3: CSARSTTNEQFF; DNA: TGCAGTGCTCGGTCAACCACCAATGAGCAGTTCTTC
D: TRBD2; length: 20; V: TRBV2; size: few; J: TRBJ2-7; CDR3: CASSENPGPGLAGHSYEQYF; DNA: TGTGCCAGCAGTGAGAACCCAGGGCCGGGACTAGCGGGGCACTCCTACGAGCAGTACTTC
D: TRBD1; length: 16; V: TRBV4-2; size: .; J: TRBJ2-1; CDR3: CASSRTGDRLYNEQFF; DNA: TGTGCCAGCAGCCGCACGGGGGACAGGCTCTACAATGAGCAGTTCTTC
D: TRBD1; length: 15; V: TRBV7-7; size: many; J: TRBJ2-7; CDR3: CASSAGTGGSYEQYF; DNA: TGTGCTAGCAGCGCCGGGACAGGGGGCTCCTACGAGCAGTACTTC
D: TRBD2; length: 15; V: TRBV2; size: many; J: TRBJ2-1; CDR3: CASKKVAGVLNEQFF; DNA: TGTGCCAGCAAAAAAGTAGCGGGAGTTTTAAATGAGCAGTTCTTC
D: .; length: 13; V: TRBV27; size: many; J: TRBJ1-2; CDR3: CASSLNRAAGYTF; DNA: TGTGCCAGCAGTTTAAACAGGGCAGCCGGCTACACCTTC
D: .; length: 15; V: TRBV18; size: .; J: TRBJ2-6; CDR3: CASSPENSGANVLTF; DNA: TGTGCCAGCTCACCCGAAAACTCTGGGGCCAACGTCCTGACTTTC
D: TRBD2; length: 13; V: TRBV4-1; size: many; J: TRBJ2-1; CDR3: CASSSRLADEQFF; DNA: TGCGCCAGCAGCAGCCGACTAGCGGATGAGCAGTTCTTC
D: .; length: 14; V: TRBV3-1; size: many; J: TRBJ2-1; CDR3: CAGRRGTTYNEQFF; DNA: TGTGCCGGACGACGGGGGACCACCTACAATGAGCAGTTCTTC